This T cell receptor (beta chain) was documented in a study of T cells in Graves' hyperthyroidism and ophthalmopathy. Study-wide results and limits: Among clonotypes expanded in thyroid above 0.001, most were also found in blood. Ophthalmopathy was predicted by the model a median of roughly 6.6 months ahead of onset. Ophthalmopathy could be told apart from stable hyperthyroidism with a 13 V-J model.

Template material for amplifying TCR beta CDR3 regions consisted of RNA transcripts. First-round RT-PCR targeting the TCR CDR3 was performed with the HTBI primer set. TCRdb processed the multiplex PCR reads anew with MiXCR; each CDR3 protein has one entry. The data contain about 350,000 distinct CDR3 sequences, roughly 20% of them singletons. This clonotype was seen at least ten times. No antigen is known for it. V was pared by 0 bases and J by 3 bases, with 4 bases of the junction left unmatched. CDR3 length equals 14 residues. Germline-derived CDR1 and CDR2 are DFQATT and SNEGSKA (reference sequence).

V usage is TRBV20-1 and J usage is TRBJ1-2, with 7 positions matching TRBD1. The TCR originated in a woman aged 40 to 50 with Graves' ophthalmopathy. Source material: blood. Here the CDR3 reads CSAREQGPHYGYTF. CDR3 in DNA: TGCAGTGCTAGAGAACAGGGGCCCCACTATGGCTACACCTTC.